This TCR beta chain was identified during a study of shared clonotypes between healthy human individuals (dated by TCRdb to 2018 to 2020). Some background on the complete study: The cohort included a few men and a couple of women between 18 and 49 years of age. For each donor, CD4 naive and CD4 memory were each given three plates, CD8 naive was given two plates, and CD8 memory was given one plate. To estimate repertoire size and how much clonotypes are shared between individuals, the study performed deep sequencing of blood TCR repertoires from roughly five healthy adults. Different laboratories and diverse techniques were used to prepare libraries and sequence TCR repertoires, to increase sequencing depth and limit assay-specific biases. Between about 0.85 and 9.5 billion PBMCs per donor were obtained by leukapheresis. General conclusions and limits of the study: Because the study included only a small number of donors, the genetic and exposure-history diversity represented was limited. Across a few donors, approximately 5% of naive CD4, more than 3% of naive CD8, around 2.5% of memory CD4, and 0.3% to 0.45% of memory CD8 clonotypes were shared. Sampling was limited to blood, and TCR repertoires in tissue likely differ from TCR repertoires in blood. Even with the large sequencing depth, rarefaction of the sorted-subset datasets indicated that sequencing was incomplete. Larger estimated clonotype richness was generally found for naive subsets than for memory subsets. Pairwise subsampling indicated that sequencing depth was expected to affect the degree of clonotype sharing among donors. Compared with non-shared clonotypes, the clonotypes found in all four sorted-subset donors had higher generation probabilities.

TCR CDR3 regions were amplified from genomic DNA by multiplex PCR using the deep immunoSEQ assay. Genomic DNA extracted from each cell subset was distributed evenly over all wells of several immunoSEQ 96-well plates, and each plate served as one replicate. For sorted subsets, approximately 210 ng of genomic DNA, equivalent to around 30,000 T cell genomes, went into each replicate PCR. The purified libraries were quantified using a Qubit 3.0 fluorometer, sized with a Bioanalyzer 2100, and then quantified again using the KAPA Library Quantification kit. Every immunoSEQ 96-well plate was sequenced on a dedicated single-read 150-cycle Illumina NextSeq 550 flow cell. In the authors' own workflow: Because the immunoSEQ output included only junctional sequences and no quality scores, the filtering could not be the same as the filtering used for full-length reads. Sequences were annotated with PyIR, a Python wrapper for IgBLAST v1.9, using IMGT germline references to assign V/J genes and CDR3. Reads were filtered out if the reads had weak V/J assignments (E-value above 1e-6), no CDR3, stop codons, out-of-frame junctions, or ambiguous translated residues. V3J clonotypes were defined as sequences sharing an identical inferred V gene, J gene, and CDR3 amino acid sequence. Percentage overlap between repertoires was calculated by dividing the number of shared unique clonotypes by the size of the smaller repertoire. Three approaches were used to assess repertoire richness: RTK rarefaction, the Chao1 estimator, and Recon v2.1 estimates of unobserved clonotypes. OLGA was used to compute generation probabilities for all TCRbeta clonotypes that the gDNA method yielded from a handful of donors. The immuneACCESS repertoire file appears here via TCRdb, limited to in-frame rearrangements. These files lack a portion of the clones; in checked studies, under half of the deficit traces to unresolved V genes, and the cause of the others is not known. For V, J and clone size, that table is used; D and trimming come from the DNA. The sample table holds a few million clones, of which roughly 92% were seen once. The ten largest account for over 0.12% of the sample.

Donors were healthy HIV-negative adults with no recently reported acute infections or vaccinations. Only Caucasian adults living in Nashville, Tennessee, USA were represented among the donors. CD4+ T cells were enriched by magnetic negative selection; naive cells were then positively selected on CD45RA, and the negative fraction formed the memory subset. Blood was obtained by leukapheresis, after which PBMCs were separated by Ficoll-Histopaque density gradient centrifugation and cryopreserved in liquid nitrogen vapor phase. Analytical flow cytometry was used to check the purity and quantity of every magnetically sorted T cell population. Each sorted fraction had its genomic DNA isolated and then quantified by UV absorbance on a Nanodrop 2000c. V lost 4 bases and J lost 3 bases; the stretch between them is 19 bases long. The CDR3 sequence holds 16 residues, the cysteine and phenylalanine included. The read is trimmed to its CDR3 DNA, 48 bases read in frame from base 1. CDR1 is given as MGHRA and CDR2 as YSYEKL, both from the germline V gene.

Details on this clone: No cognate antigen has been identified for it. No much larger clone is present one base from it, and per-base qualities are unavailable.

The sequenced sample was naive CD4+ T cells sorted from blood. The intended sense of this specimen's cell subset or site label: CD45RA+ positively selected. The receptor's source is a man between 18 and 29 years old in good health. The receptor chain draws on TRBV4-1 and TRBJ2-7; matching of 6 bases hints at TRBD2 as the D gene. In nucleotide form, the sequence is TGCGCCAGCAGCCCCGCCTCTTGGGGGGAACGCTACGAGCAGTACTTC. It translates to CASSPASWGERYEQYF.